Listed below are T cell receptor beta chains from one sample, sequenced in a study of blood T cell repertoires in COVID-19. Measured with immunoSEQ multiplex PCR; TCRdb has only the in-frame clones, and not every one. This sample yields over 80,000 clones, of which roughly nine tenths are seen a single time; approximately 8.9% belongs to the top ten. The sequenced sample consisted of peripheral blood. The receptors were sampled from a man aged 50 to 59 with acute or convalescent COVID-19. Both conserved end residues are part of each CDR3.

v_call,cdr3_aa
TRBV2,CASSSSGEETQYF
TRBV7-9,CASSLGQGLQGYTF
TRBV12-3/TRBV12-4,CASSLATGKGYTF
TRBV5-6,CASSLPAGLGGYTF
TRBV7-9,CASTPEGQETQYF
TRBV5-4,CASSLSPDQPQHF
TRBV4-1,CASSQDSLAGGTDTQYF
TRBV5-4,CASSKTGPGANVLTF
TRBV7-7,CASSPLGTGRYEQFF
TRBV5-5,CASSPIFRDRVRGAPLHF
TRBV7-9,CASSFGDSSTDTQYF
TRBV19,CASSYGTIQETQYF
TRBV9,CASSGTSGGSSYNEQFF
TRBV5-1,CASSFPGDVLFF
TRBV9,CASSVGIGGSTDTQYF
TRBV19,CASSILGQGSGYTF
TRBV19,CASSISRANSPLHF
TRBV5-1,CASSSGTSGVTQYF
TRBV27,CASSSQTGGQPQHF
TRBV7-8,CASSWERGQPYGYTF
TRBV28,CASRTGFGHQPQHF
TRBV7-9,CASSSGGSGEKLFF
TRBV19,CASSIGDSSTDTQYF
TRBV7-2,CASSLAGRQITGELFF
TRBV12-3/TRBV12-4,CASSRRTQEGYTF
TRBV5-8,CASRFRGANVLTF
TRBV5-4,CASTSGGYNSPLHF
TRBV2,CASRRSGTGGSGANVLTF
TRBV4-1,CASSQDGGNSNQPQHF
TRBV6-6,CASRDRVGNQPQHF
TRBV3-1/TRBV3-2,CASSPLAGVADTQYF
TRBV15,CATSGQGVVGEQFF
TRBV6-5,CASSSFSDYGYTF
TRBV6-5,CASSSGGDEKLFF
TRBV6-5,CASSSVDRRQAFF
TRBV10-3,CAITSGPAGTDTQYF
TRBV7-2,CASSSRTGDQPQHF
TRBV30,CAWTVRTGGGYNEQFF
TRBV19,CASSRTAYNEQFF
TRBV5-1,CASSSGTSGGGTDTQYF
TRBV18,CASSPPAGAVGNTIYF